This T cell receptor (beta chain) came from a study of CXCR3-negative and CXCR3-positive naive CD8 T cells. Study conclusions and caveats: The level of CXCR3 expression partially decreased after cryopreservation; the majority of assays used fresh PBMCs. Researchers report that CXCR3-positive naive cells carry more hydrophobic TRB CDR3s than CXCR3-negative naive cells. The study inferred TCR strength from TRB CDR3 properties and found comparable surface CD5 between naive subsets.

The method, 5' RACE with UMI labels, was used to prepare the TRB cDNA libraries. TCRdb reworked the 5' RACE reads into one entry per CDR3 protein, no DNA. The repertoire table contains about 150,000 distinct CDR3 sequences. Concerning this clonotype: The antigen is not known.

The germline V gene has CDR1 MNHEY and CDR2 SVGAGI. The CDR3 runs to 15 residues. Sequencing was carried out using naive CXCR3+ CD8+ T cells from blood. The subset here: CD45RO-CCR7+CD27+CD95- naive CD8+ T cells expressing CXCR3 (TNR3+). This sequence was found in a human donor in good health. Some clones in this sample may be carry-over from other donors' samples. This chain connects TRBV6-5 to TRBJ1-2; TCRdb's D gene call, TRBD1, goes unchecked for lack of DNA. CDR3 sequence reads: CASRGTGGLENGYTF.